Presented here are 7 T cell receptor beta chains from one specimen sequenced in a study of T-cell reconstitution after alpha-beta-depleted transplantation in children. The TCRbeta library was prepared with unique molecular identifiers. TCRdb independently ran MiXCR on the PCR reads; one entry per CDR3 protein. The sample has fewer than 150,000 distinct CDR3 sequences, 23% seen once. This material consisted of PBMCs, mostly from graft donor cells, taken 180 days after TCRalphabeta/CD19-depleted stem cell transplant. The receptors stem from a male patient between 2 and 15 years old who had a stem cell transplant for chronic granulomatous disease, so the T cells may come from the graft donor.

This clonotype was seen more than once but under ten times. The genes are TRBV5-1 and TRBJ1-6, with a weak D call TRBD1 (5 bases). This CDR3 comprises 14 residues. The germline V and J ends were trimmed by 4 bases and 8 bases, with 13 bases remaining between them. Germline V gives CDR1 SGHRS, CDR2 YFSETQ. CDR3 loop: CASSPGLGDSPLHF. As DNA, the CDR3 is TGCGCCAGCAGCCCAGGGTTGGGGGATTCACCCCTCCACTTT.

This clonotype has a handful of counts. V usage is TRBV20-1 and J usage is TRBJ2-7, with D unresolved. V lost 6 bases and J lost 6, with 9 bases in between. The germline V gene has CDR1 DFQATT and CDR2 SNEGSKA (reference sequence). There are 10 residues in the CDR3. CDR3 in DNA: TGCAGTGCCGAGAGTTCCGAGCAGTACTTC. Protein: CSAESSEQYF.

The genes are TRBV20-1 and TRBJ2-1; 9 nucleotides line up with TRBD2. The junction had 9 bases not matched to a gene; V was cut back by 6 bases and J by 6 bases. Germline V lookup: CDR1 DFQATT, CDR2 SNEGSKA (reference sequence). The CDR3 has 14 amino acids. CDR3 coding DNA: TGCAGTGCGAGCGCCGCGACTAGCGGCAATGAGCAGTTCTTC. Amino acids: CSASAATSGNEQFF.

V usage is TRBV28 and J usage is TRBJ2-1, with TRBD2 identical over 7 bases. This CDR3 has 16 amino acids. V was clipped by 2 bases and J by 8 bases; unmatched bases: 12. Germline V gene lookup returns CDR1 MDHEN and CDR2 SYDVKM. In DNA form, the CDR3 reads TGTGCCAGCAGTTTAGAGCGGGGCACCCTGGGGGATGAGCAGTTCTTC. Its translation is CASSLERGTLGDEQFF.

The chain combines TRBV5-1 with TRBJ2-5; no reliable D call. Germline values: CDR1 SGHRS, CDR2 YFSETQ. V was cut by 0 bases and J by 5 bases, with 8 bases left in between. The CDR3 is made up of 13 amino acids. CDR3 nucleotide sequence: TGCGCCAGCAGCTTGGACCTAGGGGAGACCCAGTACTTC. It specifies CASSLDLGETQYF.

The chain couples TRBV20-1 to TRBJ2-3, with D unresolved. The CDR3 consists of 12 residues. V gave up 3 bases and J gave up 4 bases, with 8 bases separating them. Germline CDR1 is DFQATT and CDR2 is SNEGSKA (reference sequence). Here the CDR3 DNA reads TGCAGTGCTAGCTCTCTGCCAGATACGCAGTATTTT. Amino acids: CSASSLPDTQYF.

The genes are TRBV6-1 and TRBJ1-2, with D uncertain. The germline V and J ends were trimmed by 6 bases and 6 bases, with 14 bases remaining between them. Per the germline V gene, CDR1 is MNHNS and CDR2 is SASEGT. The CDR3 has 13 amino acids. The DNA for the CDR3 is TGTGCCAGCAGCAAAAAGGAATCTAATGGCTACACCTTC. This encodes CASSKKESNGYTF.